This TCR beta chain originates from a study of blood T cell repertoires in COVID-19 (dated by TCRdb to the early 2020s). Turning to the overall study: The collaborator samples originated in the United States, Italy and Spain and spanned the acute and convalescent phases of COVID-19. The prospective study material was composed of cDNA or gDNA derived from T cells, B-cell-depleted T cells, or PBMCs. The dataset comprised deeply sampled blood TCRbeta repertoires from subjects exposed to, actively infected with, or recovered from COVID-19. The repertoires were released in a freely available public database meant as a resource for research on the immune response to SARS-CoV-2. The samples were drawn from two sources: the first 160 participants of the ongoing ImmuneRACE study, and 1,200 or so subjects contributed by 6 global collaborators. Nearly every sample came with metadata listing a de-identified subject ID, COVID-19 status, age in years and sex. Where available, HLA class I and class II types were obtained from metadata supplied by the sample provider rather than from assay-based typing.

In Seattle, one collaborating source enrolled patients while the infection was active and tracked those patients longitudinally over the course of disease. Collaborating institutions collected whole blood in K2EDTA tubes following their own protocols. For TCRbeta analysis, collaborator samples were shipped as frozen whole blood, as isolated PBMCs, or as DNA extracted from either sample type. TCRbeta CDR3 regions were amplified from genomic DNA using the immunoSEQ Assay, a bias-controlled multiplex PCR. In the source study's methods: Within the assay, amplification of reference gene primers was used to estimate how many nucleated cells each sample contained. To quantify the absolute abundance of each unique TCRbeta CDR3 rearrangement, sequence reads were collapsed and filtered. Productive Simpson clonality was computed per sample as the square root of Simpson's diversity index over productive rearrangements. TCRdb re-hosts the immuneACCESS table, in-frame sequences only. Its copies lack some clones; in the studies checked, an unresolved V gene accounts for under half of them, and the cause for the rest is not known. That table gives V, J and clone size, and the DNA gave D and trimming. The sample table shows fewer than 200,000 clones, and roughly four fifths are seen once. About 7.1% of the sample belongs to the ten largest clones.

The paper as a whole reports these results and caveats: The quantity of clinical and demographic metadata differed by source and by participant and was supplied without curation.

Taken from the germline V gene, the CDR1 and CDR2 loops are SGHNT and YENEEA. The CDR3 covers 17 residues, taking in both the cysteine and the phenylalanine. Just CDR3 DNA is preserved here, 51 bases in frame from base 1. Clipping removes 5 bases from V and 3 bases from J, with 12 as the unmatched junction base count. In the case of this clone: The antigen it binds to is not known. Base qualities were left out, and no much larger clone turns up one base away.

The chain was built from TRBV11-3 and TRBJ2-2; 7 junctional bases match TRBD1. This TCR came from a woman aged 70 to 79 with COVID-19, enrolled during active disease. The sample comprised peripheral blood. The CDR3 region reads CASSRTGKVQDTGELFF. The DNA is as follows: TGTGCCAGCAGCAGGACAGGAAAGGTACAGGACACCGGGGAGCTGTTTTTT.